The 15 T cell receptor beta chains presented below share a single source sample, sequenced in a study of CD8 T cells in Susac syndrome. cDNA came from about 0.5 to 1 ug RNA primed by random hexamers. TCRdb ran MiXCR on the immunoSEQ multiplex PCR reads and lists one entry per CDR3 protein. The table records about 76,000 distinct CDR3 sequences, under 95% of them present only once. Sequencing used CD8+ T cells from PBMCs. These TCRs come from a human donor with Susac syndrome.

This chain uses TRBV30 with TRBJ2-5; the D is unclear. Germline-derived CDR1 and CDR2 are GTSNPN and SVGIG (reference sequence). Trimming cost V 2 bases and J 5 bases, with 15 bases left between them. CDR3 length: 14 amino acids. Written as DNA, the CDR3 is TGTGCCTGGAGTTCCCCGGAAACTTTTGAGACCCAGTACTTC. It codes for CAWSSPETFETQYF.

This chain joins TRBV9 and TRBJ2-3, with 14 bases fitting TRBD2. V was clipped by 3 bases and J by 0 bases; unmatched bases: 3. Germline CDR1 and CDR2: SGDLS and YYNGEE. The length of the CDR3 is 17 residues. CDR3 protein: CASSGRLAGGSTDTQYF. CDR3 DNA sequence: TGTGCCAGCAGCGGTAGACTAGCGGGAGGGAGCACAGATACGCAGTATTTT.

The chain uses TRBV13 and TRBJ2-1; possible D gene TRBD2, 6 bases. Germline lookup yields CDR1 PRHDT and CDR2 FYEKMQ (reference sequence). Trimming left V 5 bases short and J 7 bases short, with 27 bases between. The CDR3 is 18 residues long. The CDR3 DNA reads as TGTGCCAGCAGCCCCTCAGGGCCTTGGTCGCGGGGTGGGAATGAGCAGTTCTTC. Translation: CASSPSGPWSRGGNEQFF.

Regarding this clonotype: An end of the junction does not agree with germline; a read error may underlie this. V and J are TRBV12-3 or TRBV12-4 and TRBJ1-3; the match to TRBD1 covers 7 bases. The CDR3 totals 15 residues. DNA of the CDR3: TGTGCCAGCAGCAGAACAGGGGTCTCTGAAAACACCATATATTTT. It codes for CASSRTGVSENTIYF.

This chain joins TRBV19 and TRBJ2-1; 10 nucleotides line up with TRBD2. The junction had 6 bases not matched to a gene; V was cut back by 3 bases and J by 10 bases. The CDR3 length is 14 residues. The germline CDR1 and CDR2 sequences are LNHDA and SQIVND (reference sequence). For the CDR3, the DNA is TGTGCCAGTAGTATGAGCGGGAGGGCCGGCGAGCAGTTCTTC. It translates to CASSMSGRAGEQFF.

The chain uses TRBV19 and TRBJ2-2, with 10 bases identical to TRBD1. V shed 4 bases, J shed 4 bases, and the junction held 9 bases outside the gene matches. The germline V gene has CDR1 LNHDA and CDR2 SQIVND (reference sequence). The CDR3 sequence is 17 residues long. CDR3 bases: TGTGCCAGTAGTACCCAACGGAGGACAGGGGGCACCGGGGAGCTGTTTTTT. Amino acids: CASSTQRRTGGTGELFF.

The chain couples TRBV6-2 or TRBV6-3 to TRBJ2-3, with D possibly matching TRBD2 (5 bases). Looked up from germline, CDR1 is MNHEY and CDR2 is SVGEGT. There are 12 residues in the CDR3. The V and J ends lost 7 bases and 8 bases respectively, with 13 bases between them. This CDR3 is CASTPLEGTQYF. CDR3 nucleotides: TGTGCCAGCACCCCCCTAGAGGGTACGCAGTATTTT.

This chain links TRBV4-3 with TRBJ2-1; tentatively, D is TRBD1 (6 bases). Germline V gene lookup returns CDR1 LGHNA and CDR2 YSLEER. The CDR3 is made up of 17 amino acids. The V end lost 3 bases, the J end lost 2 bases, and 17 bases lay between the germline ends. The CDR3 DNA follows: TGCGCCAGCAGCCACCGCCTGGGACAAGGAGCCTACAATGAGCAGTTCTTC. Amino acid sequence: CASSHRLGQGAYNEQFF.

The J gene is TRBJ2-7, the V gene TRBV11-1; tentative D call: TRBD2 (6 bases). The CDR3 loop spans 15 amino acids. Trimming cost V 5 bases and J 0 bases, with 14 bases left between them. The germline V gene encodes CDR1 SGHAT and CDR2 FQDESV (reference sequence). This chain's CDR3 is CASSLLARLSYEQYF. The CDR3 bases are TGTGCCAGCAGCCTCCTAGCGCGACTCTCCTACGAGCAGTACTTC.

The J gene is TRBJ1-2, the V gene TRBV7-2; 11 nucleotides align to TRBD1. The germline CDR1 and CDR2 sequences are SGHTA and FQGNSA. CDR3 size: 15 residues. Germline trimming cut 5 bases from V and 4 bases from J; bases unmatched to any gene: 6. CDR3 loop: CASSPVGQGAYGYTF. Here the CDR3 DNA reads TGTGCCAGCAGCCCCGTAGGACAGGGGGCCTATGGCTACACCTTC. Complete variable domain (other parts from reference TRBV7-2 and TRBJ1-2): GAGVSQSPSNKVTEKGKDVELRCDPISGHTALYWYRQSLGQGLEFLIYFQGNSAPDKSGLPSDRFSAERTGGSVSTLTIQRTQQEDSAVYLCASSPVGQGAYGYTFGSGTRLTVV.

This chain connects TRBV15 to TRBJ2-3; perhaps TRBD2 as D (6 bases). The V and J ends lost 1 base and 0 bases respectively, with 8 bases between them. Per germline, CDR1 LNHNV and CDR2 YYDKDF (reference sequence). This CDR3 has 15 amino acids. The CDR3 here is CATSRGGDSTDTQYF. CDR3 nucleotides: TGTGCCACCAGCAGAGGGGGGGATAGCACAGATACGCAGTATTTT.

The chain is built from TRBV20-1 and TRBJ1-5; no clear D. The CDR3 covers 14 residues. V lost 1 base and J lost 7, with 14 bases in between. CDR1 DFQATT and CDR2 SNEGSKA come from the germline V gene (reference sequence). For the CDR3, the DNA is TGCAGTGCTAGAGGATATTTACAGCACCAGCCCCAGCATTTT. It is translated as CSARGYLQHQPQHF.

The rearrangement links TRBV19 to TRBJ1-5, with 11 bases matching TRBD1. V shed 5 bases, J shed 5 bases, and the junction held 5 bases outside the gene matches. The CDR3 consists of 15 residues. The V gene's germline CDR1 is LNHDA and CDR2 SQIVND (reference sequence). Here the CDR3 reads CASSPRTGGDQPQHF. The CDR3 DNA reads as TGTGCCAGTAGTCCCCGGACAGGGGGCGATCAGCCCCAGCATTTT.

This chain uses TRBV27 with TRBJ2-7, with a tentative D call TRBD1 (5 bases). V dropped 0 bases and J dropped 0 bases, with 6 bases sitting between them. The CDR3 runs to 14 residues. Germline loops: CDR1 MNHEY, CDR2 SMNVEV (reference sequence). The CDR3 DNA reads as TGTGCCAGCAGTTTATCCAGGGTCTCCTACGAGCAGTACTTC. This encodes CASSLSRVSYEQYF.

V and J are TRBV28 and TRBJ1-5, with 7 nucleotides matching TRBD1. Germline V gene data show CDR1 as MDHEN and CDR2 as SYDVKM. The CDR3 consists of 14 residues. J was trimmed by 7 bases and V by 5 bases; bases with no gene match: 8. The CDR3 bases are TGTGCCAGCAGTCAAACACAGGGGAGACAGCCCCAGCATTTT. Its translation is CASSQTQGRQPQHF.